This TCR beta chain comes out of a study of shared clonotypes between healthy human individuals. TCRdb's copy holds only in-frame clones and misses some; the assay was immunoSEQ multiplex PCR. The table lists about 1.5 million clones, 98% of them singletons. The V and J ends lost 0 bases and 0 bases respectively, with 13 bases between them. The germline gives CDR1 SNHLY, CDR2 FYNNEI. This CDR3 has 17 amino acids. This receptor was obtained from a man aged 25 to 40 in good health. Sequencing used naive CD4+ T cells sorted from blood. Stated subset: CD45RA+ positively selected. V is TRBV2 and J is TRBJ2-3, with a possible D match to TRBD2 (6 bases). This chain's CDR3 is CASSEAGTSISTDTQYF. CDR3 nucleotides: TGTGCCAGCAGTGAAGCGGGGACTTCTATTAGCACAGATACGCAGTATTTT.